What follows are 29 T cell receptor beta chains derived from one specimen sequenced in a study of T-cell reconstitution after alpha-beta-depleted transplantation in children. Preparation of the TCRbeta library used unique molecular identifiers. TCRdb used MiXCR to reprocess the PCR reads, holding one entry per CDR3 protein. The sample has hundreds of thousands of distinct CDR3 sequences, about a sixth seen once; the top ten hold under 30%. The sample was PBMCs, mostly from graft donor cells, taken 360 days after TCRalphabeta/CD19-depleted stem cell transplant. These receptor sequences come from a boy under three years old who had a stem cell transplant for Wiskott-Aldrich syndrome, so the T cells may come from the graft donor.

The chain combines TRBV11-2 with TRBJ2-7; 9 bases match TRBD1. CDR1 is SGHAT and CDR2 is FQNNGV in the germline V gene. The CDR3 consists of 16 residues. The V gene end was trimmed by 4 bases and the J gene end by 2 bases; junction bases not matched to a gene: 9. CDR3 protein: CASSYGTGFPTYEQYF. Here the CDR3 DNA reads TGTGCCAGCAGCTACGGGACAGGGTTCCCTACCTACGAGCAGTACTTC.

This clonotype was observed a few times. CDR3 sequence (DNA): TGTGCCAGCTCATTCGACAGGGGCACTGAAGCTTTCTTT. It codes for CASSFDRGTEAFF. This chain links TRBV18 with TRBJ1-1; 8 nucleotides align to TRBD1. This CDR3 is built from 13 residues. Trimming took 5 bases from V and 4 from J; bases not matched to a gene: 3. From germline, CDR1 is KGHSH and CDR2 LQKENI.

This chain joins TRBV12-3 or TRBV12-4 and TRBJ2-1, with 7 bases matching TRBD1. This CDR3 has 13 amino acids. Germline trimming cut 8 bases from V and 9 bases from J; bases unmatched to any gene: 10. The CDR3 reads CASRQQQGSEQFF. In DNA, the CDR3 is TGTGCCAGCCGCCAACAACAGGGGAGTGAGCAGTTCTTC.

This clonotype has a handful of counts. V usage is TRBV7-2 and J usage is TRBJ2-3; D might be TRBD2 (5 bases). Germline-derived CDR1 and CDR2 are SGHTA and FQGNSA. This CDR3 spans 15 amino acids. Trimming stripped 2 bases from V and 1 base from J, with 10 bases between. The CDR3 sequence: CASSLRGSGTDTQYF. CDR3 DNA: TGTGCCAGCAGCTTACGGGGTAGCGGCACAGATACGCAGTATTTT.

This clonotype was detected a few times. The V call is TRBV7-2, the J call TRBJ2-1; TRBD2 agrees at 10 bases. V lost 5 bases and J lost 4; bases outside the gene matches: 5. Germline-derived CDR1 and CDR2 are SGHTA and FQGNSA. CDR3 size: 15 residues. CDR3 nucleotides: TGTGCCAGCAGCAAAAGCGGGGGGGCTTACAATGAGCAGTTCTTC. Amino acid sequence: CASSKSGGAYNEQFF.

This clonotype appeared a few times. The chain combines TRBV11-1 with TRBJ2-3; tentative D call: TRBD2 (6 bases). With 5 bases removed from V and 0 bases from J, the gap between germline ends came to 24 bases. This CDR3 contains 19 residues. From germline, CDR1 is SGHAT and CDR2 FQDESV (reference sequence). CDR3 protein: CASSNRPRAIADSTDTQYF. CDR3 DNA sequence: TGTGCCAGCAGCAATCGTCCACGGGCCATAGCGGATAGCACAGATACGCAGTATTTT.

In this sample, this clonotype turned up many times. This chain uses TRBV3-1 with TRBJ2-6; D is undetermined. Trimming removed 0 bases from V and 0 bases from J, with 12 bases in between. CDR1 LGHDT and CDR2 YNNKEL come from the germline V gene (reference sequence). This CDR3 comprises 18 residues. The CDR3 protein is CASSQEIKVSSGANVLTF. The CDR3, as DNA: TGTGCCAGCAGCCAAGAGATCAAGGTTAGCTCTGGGGCCAACGTCCTGACTTTC.

This clonotype was found a few times. The CDR3 sequence is CASSLEGHRVYEQYF. DNA of the CDR3: TGTGCCAGCAGCTTAGAGGGACACAGAGTTTACGAGCAGTACTTC. The V and J genes are TRBV7-2 and TRBJ2-7, with D possibly TRBD1 on 6 matching bases. The CDR3 has 15 amino acids. Germline-derived CDR1 and CDR2 are SGHTA and FQGNSA. V dropped 1 base and J dropped 4 bases, with 14 bases sitting between them.

CDR3 in DNA: TGTGCCAGCAGCTCCAGGGTTTACAATGAGCAGTTCTTC. Its protein product is CASSSRVYNEQFF. This sequence joins TRBV25-1 and TRBJ2-1; tentatively, D is TRBD1 (5 bases). The CDR3 is 13 residues long. Germline V gene sequence: CDR1 MGHDK, CDR2 SYGVNS. V was trimmed by 6 bases and J by 4 bases, leaving 10 bases between them. The full variable domain, in which reference TRBV25-1 and TRBJ2-1 provide the parts outside the CDR3, is EADIYQTPRYLVIGTGKKITLECSQTMGHDKMYWYQQDPGMELHLIHYSYGVNSTEKGDLSSESTVSRIRTEHFPLTLESARPSHTSQYLCASSSRVYNEQFFGPGTRLTVL.

This CDR3 is CASSQDDLAGGDTQYF. The CDR3 DNA sequence: TGCGCCAGCAGCCAAGATGACCTAGCGGGAGGAGATACGCAGTATTTT. The rearrangement links TRBV4-3 to TRBJ2-3; 11 bases are a match to TRBD2. The V gene end was trimmed by 0 bases and the J gene end by 5 bases; junction bases not matched to a gene: 4. Germline lookup yields CDR1 LGHNA and CDR2 YSLEER. The CDR3 is made up of 16 amino acids.

In this sample, this clonotype turned up many times. V usage is TRBV6-5 and J usage is TRBJ1-1, with 10 positions matching TRBD1. Germline values: CDR1 MNHEY, CDR2 SVGAGI. Trimming took 6 bases from V and 4 from J; bases not matched to a gene: 2. This CDR3 region has 13 residues. The CDR3 here is CASSRQGATEAFF. CDR3 DNA: TGTGCCAGCAGCCGACAGGGGGCCACTGAAGCTTTCTTT.

The rearrangement uses TRBV15 and TRBJ2-2; D not certain. This CDR3 has 14 amino acids. The germline gives CDR1 LNHNV, CDR2 YYDKDF (reference sequence). Trimming removed 0 bases at V and 7 bases at J, with 9 bases between. CDR3 coding DNA: TGTGCCACCAGCAGAGAGGCTACCAACGGGGAGCTGTTTTTT. Translated: CATSREATNGELFF.

The chain has TRBV7-2 and TRBJ2-1; weak D call: TRBD1 (5 bases). Deletions cut 4 bases from V and 6 bases from J, with 13 bases between. Germline V lookup: CDR1 SGHTA, CDR2 FQGNSA. This CDR3 comprises 14 residues. CDR3 in amino acids: CASSSVDISNEQFF. Written as DNA, the CDR3 is TGTGCCAGCAGCTCCGTGGACATTTCCAATGAGCAGTTCTTC.

This clonotype showed up just a few times. The gene calls are TRBV7-9 and TRBJ2-7; TRBD1 matches at 10 bases. From germline, CDR1 is SEHNR and CDR2 FQNEAQ (reference sequence). The CDR3 is made up of 15 amino acids. J was trimmed by 3 bases and V by 6 bases; bases with no gene match: 8. The DNA for the CDR3 is TGTGCCAGCAGGGAGACAGGGGGCGCGAACTACGAGCAGTACTTC. This codes for CASRETGGANYEQYF. Complete variable domain (other parts from reference TRBV7-9 and TRBJ2-7): DTGVSQNPRHKITKRGQNVTFRCDPISEHNRLYWYRQTLGQGPEFLTYFQNEAQLEKSRLLSDRFSAERPKGSFSTLEIQRTEQGDSAMYLCASRETGGANYEQYFGPGTRLTVT.

The genes are TRBV5-1 and TRBJ2-1; possible D gene TRBD1, 5 bases. V was cut by 4 bases and J by 0 bases, with 14 bases left in between. The germline gives CDR1 SGHRS, CDR2 YFSETQ. This CDR3 has 16 residues. As DNA, the CDR3 is TGCGCCAGCAGCCCCAGGACACTCTGCTCCTACAATGAGCAGTTCTTC. It yields the protein CASSPRTLCSYNEQFF.

This clonotype appeared a few times. The chain has TRBV6-1 and TRBJ2-1; 9 bases are shared with TRBD2. Trimming took 5 bases from V and 0 from J; bases not matched to a gene: 8. The CDR3 sequence is 17 residues long. In germline, CDR1 is MNHNS, CDR2 SASEGT. CDR3 nucleotide sequence: TGTGCCAGCAGTCGACTAGCGGCCTGGGGCTCCTACAATGAGCAGTTCTTC. Protein: CASSRLAAWGSYNEQFF.

This clonotype was counted between two and nine times. The chain employs TRBV20-1 and TRBJ2-2; 8 nucleotides align to TRBD1. J gave up 1 base and V 0 bases, and 7 bases lay outside the gene matches. The CDR3 is 17 amino acids. Germline V lookup: CDR1 DFQATT, CDR2 SNEGSKA (reference sequence). The CDR3 loop reads CSARDFRGLRNTGELFF. The CDR3 DNA reads TGCAGTGCTAGAGATTTCAGGGGGCTAAGGAACACCGGGGAGCTGTTTTTT.

The chain is built from TRBV20-1 and TRBJ2-7; 14 bases line up with TRBD2. Germline CDR1 and CDR2: DFQATT and SNEGSKA (reference sequence). CDR3 length: 16 residues. Trimming took 5 bases from V and 0 from J; bases not matched to a gene: 6. DNA for the CDR3: TGCAGTGCTGCCCGGACTAGCGGGGGGCCCTCCTACGAGCAGTACTTC. It specifies CSAARTSGGPSYEQYF.

J is TRBJ2-6 and V is TRBV4-2; tentatively, D is TRBD1 (6 bases). Trimming removed 5 bases at V and 0 bases at J, with 11 bases between. Germline lookup yields CDR1 LGHNA and CDR2 YNFKEQ. This CDR3 is 16 amino acids long. This chain's CDR3 is CASSTGLPSGANVLTF. The CDR3 nucleotides are TGTGCCAGCAGCACAGGGCTCCCCTCTGGGGCCAACGTCCTGACTTTC.

The V and J genes are TRBV2 and TRBJ1-3; possible D gene TRBD1, 6 bases. The V and J ends lost 5 bases and 0 bases respectively, with 11 bases between them. Germline V gives CDR1 SNHLY, CDR2 FYNNEI. The CDR3 runs to 15 residues. For the CDR3, the DNA is TGTGCCAGCAGTCGACAGGCCTACTCTGGAAACACCATATATTTT. Translated, it gives CASSRQAYSGNTIYF.

This clonotype has only a few counts. The rearrangement uses TRBV2 and TRBJ1-1; 7 bases map to TRBD1. V shed 1 base and J 5 bases; nucleotides not matched to a gene: 1. The V gene's germline CDR1 is SNHLY and CDR2 FYNNEI. This CDR3 comprises 13 residues. The DNA for the CDR3 is TGTGCCAGCAGTGAAGACAGGGGAACTGAAGCTTTCTTT. This encodes CASSEDRGTEAFF.

This clonotype has a single count. The chain recombines TRBV7-2 with TRBJ2-7, with no clear D. V was pared by 4 bases and J by 1 base, with 11 bases between. This CDR3 has 14 amino acids. CDR1 and CDR2 from the germline V gene are SGHTA and FQGNSA. CDR3: CASSSPPRSYEQYF. Here the CDR3 DNA reads TGTGCCAGCAGCTCTCCGCCCAGGTCCTACGAGCAGTACTTC.

The rearrangement uses TRBV7-9 and TRBJ2-7; maybe TRBD2 (6 bases). V was cut by 1 base and J by 0 bases, with 16 bases left in between. CDR1 is SEHNR and CDR2 is FQNEAQ in the germline V gene (reference sequence). This CDR3 contains 17 residues. The CDR3 spells CASSLDRWGRSSYEQYF. The CDR3 DNA follows: TGTGCCAGCAGCTTAGACCGTTGGGGGAGGAGCTCCTACGAGCAGTACTTC.

The gene calls are TRBV4-1 and TRBJ2-2, with TRBD1 as a possible D gene (5 bases). Trimming pared 0 bases from V and 0 bases from J, leaving 20 bases between. Looked up from germline, CDR1 is MGHRA and CDR2 is YSYEKL. This CDR3 has 20 residues. The CDR3 region has the DNA TGCGCCAGCAGCCAAGAGGGCCCGGCCAGGGCGTTCGCGAACACCGGGGAGCTGTTTTTT. Its translation: CASSQEGPARAFANTGELFF.

This clonotype was recorded a few times. This rearrangement joins TRBV5-5 to TRBJ2-7; 7 bases fit TRBD1. Per the germline V gene, CDR1 is SGHKS and CDR2 is YYEKEE (reference sequence). V gave up 5 bases and J gave up 3 bases; unmatched junction bases: 11. The CDR3 has 15 amino acids. The CDR3 loop is CASSLVGDSIYEQYF. The CDR3, as DNA: TGTGCCAGCAGTCTCGTTGGGGACAGCATCTACGAGCAGTACTTC.

The CDR3 is CASSQYLRQGPSTDTQYF. CDR3 nucleotides: TGCGCCAGCAGCCAGTACCTTCGACAGGGCCCAAGCACAGATACGCAGTATTTT. This rearrangement joins TRBV4-1 to TRBJ2-3; 7 nucleotides agree with TRBD1. CDR3 length: 18 amino acids. Germline assignment: CDR1 MGHRA and CDR2 YSYEKL. After removal of 3 bases from V and 0 bases from J, the junction contained 12 bases not matched to a gene.

This clonotype has just a few counts. This chain joins TRBV12-3 or TRBV12-4 and TRBJ1-1, with 7 positions matching TRBD1. J was trimmed by 5 bases and V by 1 base; bases with no gene match: 4. The CDR3 extends over 14 amino acids. This CDR3 reads CASSLVTGRTEAFF. In DNA, the CDR3 is TGTGCCAGCAGTTTAGTGACAGGGAGGACTGAAGCTTTCTTT.

This clonotype showed up just once. The chain uses TRBV6-5 and TRBJ2-7; D gene uncertain. V was pared by 2 bases and J by 4 bases, with 18 bases between. Per the germline V gene, CDR1 is MNHEY and CDR2 is SVGAGI. The CDR3 runs 16 residues. The CDR3 spells CASSYRFASQHYEQYF. CDR3 in DNA: TGTGCCAGCAGTTACAGGTTCGCTAGTCAACATTACGAGCAGTACTTC.

This sequence joins TRBV3-1 and TRBJ2-1, with 10 bases lining up with TRBD2. The length of the CDR3 is 19 residues. Germline-derived CDR1 and CDR2 are LGHDT and YNNKEL (reference sequence). The J segment lost 2 bases and the V segment lost 10 bases, leaving 20 bases of the junction unmatched. This CDR3 is CATIPPLRLAGVPYNEQFF. In DNA form, the CDR3 reads TGTGCCACCATACCCCCCTTAAGACTAGCGGGTGTACCCTACAATGAGCAGTTCTTC.